A single sample gave rise to the 8 T cell receptor beta chains below, sequenced in a study of Tregs in tolerant kidney transplant recipients (dated by TCRdb to between 2019 and 2020). Library preparation employed the immunoSEQ multiplex PCR assay. The immuneACCESS repertoire file appears here via TCRdb, limited to in-frame rearrangements. These files lack a portion of the clones; in checked studies, under half of the deficit traces to unresolved V genes, and the cause of the others is not known. The sample table shows about 78,000 clones, and about 91% are seen once. Clones ranked in the top ten supply 0.34% of the sample. According to the study, the label for this sample's time point signals: blood sample drawn before combined kidney and bone marrow transplant. The starting material was Tregs from blood, obtained before the transplant. These TCRs come from a human donor who received a combined kidney and bone marrow transplant.

The rearrangement uses TRBV5-5 and TRBJ2-7; 7 bases are shared with TRBD1. Germline CDR1 and CDR2: SGHKS and YYEKEE (reference sequence). V dropped 4 bases and J dropped 4; count of bases not matched to a gene: 11. This CDR3 has 15 residues. The CDR3: CASSQVWDRTYEQYF. The DNA of the CDR3 is TGTGCCAGCAGCCAGGTTTGGGACAGAACATACGAGCAGTACTTC. The full variable domain, in which reference TRBV5-5 and TRBJ2-7 provide the parts outside the CDR3, is DAGVTQSPTHLIKTRGQQVTLRCSPISGHKSVSWYQQVLGQGPQFIFQYYEKEERGRGNFPDRFSARQFPNYSSELNVNALLLGDSALYLCASSQVWDRTYEQYFGPGTRLTVT.

The chain links TRBV28 to TRBJ1-1; D call uncertain. This CDR3 has 12 amino acids. The V end was cut by 3 bases, the J end by 5 bases, with 7 bases between. Germline V gene sequence: CDR1 MDHEN, CDR2 SYDVKM. The chain's CDR3 is CASSLQETEAFF. The DNA of the CDR3 is TGTGCCAGCAGTTTGCAGGAGACTGAAGCTTTCTTT.

V gene TRBV10-2 combines with J gene TRBJ1-1, with unresolved D. From germline, CDR1 is WSHSY and CDR2 SAAADI. The CDR3 has 13 residues. Trimming stripped 5 bases from V and 4 bases from J, with 11 bases between. In DNA form, the CDR3 reads TGCGCCAGCAGTCGGGAGGGAGGCACTGAAGCTTTCTTT. Protein: CASSREGGTEAFF.

The V and J genes are TRBV9 and TRBJ2-1; TRBD2 agrees at 10 bases. There are 16 residues in the CDR3. The J segment lost 1 base and the V segment lost 2 bases, leaving 3 bases of the junction unmatched. Germline CDR1 and CDR2: SGDLS and YYNGEE. The CDR3 is CASSVVSGRSYNEQFF. The DNA for the CDR3 is TGTGCCAGCAGCGTGGTTAGCGGGAGGTCCTACAATGAGCAGTTCTTC.

The rearrangement links TRBV6-5 to TRBJ2-4, with 7 bases that match TRBD2. Germline V gene data show CDR1 as MNHEY and CDR2 as SVGAGI. The J segment lost 0 bases and the V segment lost 5 bases, leaving 4 bases of the junction unmatched. The CDR3 is 15 residues long. CDR3 in amino acids: CASSVSGLAKNIQYF. Here the CDR3 DNA reads TGTGCCAGCAGTGTTAGCGGGCTAGCCAAAAACATTCAGTACTTC.

The chain employs TRBV9 and TRBJ2-6; either TRBD1 or TRBD2 may supply D (6 bases each). V lost 2 bases and J lost 2, with 11 bases in between. The CDR3 totals 16 residues. The germline V gene encodes CDR1 SGDLS and CDR2 YYNGEE. This chain's CDR3 is CASSVMGGPGANVLTF. In DNA form, the CDR3 reads TGTGCCAGCAGCGTGATGGGGGGCCCTGGGGCCAACGTCCTGACTTTC. Drawing the rest from reference TRBV9 and TRBJ2-6, the complete variable domain is DSGVTQTPKHLITATGQRVTLRCSPRSGDLSVYWYQQSLDQGLQFLIQYYNGEERAKGNILERFSAQQFPDLHSELNLSSLELGDSALYFCASSVMGGPGANVLTFGAGSRLTVL.

This chain joins TRBV2 and TRBJ2-3; 9 bases map to TRBD2. The V gene's germline CDR1 is SNHLY and CDR2 FYNNEI. CDR3 length: 19 residues. The trim removed 6 bases at V and 4 bases at J, leaving 20 bases unmatched. The CDR3, as DNA: TGTGCCAGCAGAGATGGTCGGGTAGCGGGAGTGGGGGCCGCAGATACGCAGTATTTT. It encodes CASRDGRVAGVGAADTQYF.

The chain employs TRBV27 and TRBJ1-5; the D is unclear. The CDR3 has 13 residues. The V gene's germline CDR1 is MNHEY and CDR2 SMNVEV (reference sequence). Trimming left V 3 bases short and J 6 bases short, with 9 bases between. CDR3 sequence reads: CASSLWPFQPQHF. DNA for the CDR3: TGTGCCAGCAGTTTGTGGCCATTTCAGCCCCAGCATTTT.